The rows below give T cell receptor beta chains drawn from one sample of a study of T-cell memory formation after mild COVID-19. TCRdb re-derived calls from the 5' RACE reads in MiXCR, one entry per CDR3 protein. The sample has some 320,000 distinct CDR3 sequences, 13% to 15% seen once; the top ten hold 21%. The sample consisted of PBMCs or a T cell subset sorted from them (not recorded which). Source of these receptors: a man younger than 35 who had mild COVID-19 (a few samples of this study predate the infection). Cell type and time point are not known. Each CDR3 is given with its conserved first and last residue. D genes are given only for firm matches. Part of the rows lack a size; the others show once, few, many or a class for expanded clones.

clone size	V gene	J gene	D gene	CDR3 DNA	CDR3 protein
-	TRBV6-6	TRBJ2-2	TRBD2	TGTGCCAGCACCCCGGGGGGACACACCGGGGAGCTGTTTTTT	CASTPGGHTGELFF
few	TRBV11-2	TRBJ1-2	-	TGTGCCAGCAGCTTAGCTGGCTCTAGTGGCTACACCTTC	CASSLAGSSGYTF
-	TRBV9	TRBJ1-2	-	TGTGCCAGCAGCGTAGCACCGCGCGACTATGGCTACACCTTC	CASSVAPRDYGYTF
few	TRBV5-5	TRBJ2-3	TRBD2	TGTGCCAGCAGCGTAGCGGGCCCCCGGGGAGATACGCAGTATTTT	CASSVAGPRGDTQYF
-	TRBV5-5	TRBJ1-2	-	TGTGCCAGCAGACCCGAGCCCTCCCATGGCTACACCTTC	CASRPEPSHGYTF
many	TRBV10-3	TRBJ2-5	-	TGTGCCATCGGGGGGAGCCTTGACGAGACCCAGTACTTC	CAIGGSLDETQYF
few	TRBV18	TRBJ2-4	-	TGTGCCAGCTCTCAACGGGCAGGCCTAGCCAAAAACATTCAGTACTTC	CASSQRAGLAKNIQYF
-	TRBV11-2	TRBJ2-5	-	TGTGCCAGCAGCTTACAGATTGAAGAGACCCAGTACTTC	CASSLQIEETQYF
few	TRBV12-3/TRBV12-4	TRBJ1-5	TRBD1	TGTGCCAGCAGACTAACAGGGGGCAGTCAGCCCCAGCATTTT	CASRLTGGSQPQHF
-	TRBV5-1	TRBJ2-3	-	TGCGCCAGCAGCGGGGCAGGGAGCACAGATACGCAGTATTTT	CASSGAGSTDTQYF
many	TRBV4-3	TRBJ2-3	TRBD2	TGCGCCAGCAGCCAAGAGGCAGCGGGGGGGCTGGGCACAGATACGCAGTATTTT	CASSQEAAGGLGTDTQYF
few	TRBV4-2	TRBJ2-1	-	TGTGCCAGCAGCCAAGTGGGGGGCCTTTACAATGAGCAGTTCTTC	CASSQVGGLYNEQFF
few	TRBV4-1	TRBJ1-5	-	TGCGCCAGCAGCCAGGGTTCTCATTTTAAGCTGTCGGGAAACAATCAGCCCCAGCATTTT	CASSQGSHFKLSGNNQPQHF
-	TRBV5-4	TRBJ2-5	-	TGTGCCAGCAGCTTGGAGGGCGTCGGGACCCAGTACTTC	CASSLEGVGTQYF
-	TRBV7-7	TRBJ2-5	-	TGTGCCAGCAGCATCCTCATGGGGGCAGAGACCCAGTACTTC	CASSILMGAETQYF
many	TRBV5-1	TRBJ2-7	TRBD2	TGCGCCAGCAGCTTGGAGGCTAGCGGGGGGATCTACGAGCAGTACTTC	CASSLEASGGIYEQYF
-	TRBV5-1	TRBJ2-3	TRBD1	TGCGCCAGCAGCCTCAGACAGGGCCCTCCAGATACGCAGTATTTT	CASSLRQGPPDTQYF
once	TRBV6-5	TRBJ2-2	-	TGTGCCAGCAGAAAACCAGGGAACACCGGGGAGCTGTTTTTT	CASRKPGNTGELFF
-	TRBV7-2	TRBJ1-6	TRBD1	TGTGCCAGCAGAACCCCGGGACAGGGGGCAACATCACCCCTCCACTTT	CASRTPGQGATSPLHF
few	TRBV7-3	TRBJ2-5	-	TGTGCCAGCAGCTCCGGTCGGAGGGAGACCCAGTACTTC	CASSSGRRETQYF
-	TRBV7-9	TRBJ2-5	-	TGTGCCAGCAGCGGCAGCTTCCAAGAGACCCAGTACTTC	CASSGSFQETQYF
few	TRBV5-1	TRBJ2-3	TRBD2	TGCGCCAGCAGCTTGGGCCTAGGACTAGCGGGGGGCACAGATACGCAGTATTTT	CASSLGLGLAGGTDTQYF
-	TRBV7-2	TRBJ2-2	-	TGTGCCAGCAGAAAGCCCTCTACCGGGGAGCTGTTTTTT	CASRKPSTGELFF
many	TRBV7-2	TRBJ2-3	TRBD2	TGTGCCAGCAGCTTAGCAGCGGGGGGTGGATATACGCAGTATTTT	CASSLAAGGGYTQYF
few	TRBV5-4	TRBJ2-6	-	TGTGCCAGCAGCTTGGCGGGGCGCGGAGCTGGGGCCAACGTCCTGACTTTC	CASSLAGRGAGANVLTF
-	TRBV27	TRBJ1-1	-	TGTGCCAGCAGTTTATTTGGGGTTTACACTGAAGCTTTCTTT	CASSLFGVYTEAFF